The 25 T cell receptor beta chains below all came from one sample that was sequenced in a study of human versus mouse CDR3 diversity and MHC coevolution. Data came from immunoSEQ multiplex PCR; TCRdb stores just in-frame clones and leaves some out. Among tens of thousands of clones listed, 93% were seen once. Input material: naive CD4+ T cells from blood. Subset specified: CD45RO-negative CD62L-positive naive CD4 T cells. All receptors derive from a person aged 25-75 years in good health.

The chain recombines TRBV28 with TRBJ2-1; 7 nucleotides agree with TRBD2. Per germline, CDR1 MDHEN and CDR2 SYDVKM. This CDR3 is built from 13 residues. Losses at the gene ends were 9 bases for V and 2 bases for J; bases not matched to a gene: 4. CDR3 sequence reads: CASTTSTYNEQFF. The CDR3 nucleotides are TGTGCCAGTACGACTAGCACCTACAATGAGCAGTTCTTC.

The J gene is TRBJ2-7, the V gene TRBV29-1, with D perhaps TRBD2 (6 bases). This CDR3 contains 14 residues. Germline loops: CDR1 SQVTM, CDR2 ANQGSEA. Between the trimmed V and J ends, which lost 1 base and 7 bases, there was a span of 17 bases. This chain's CDR3 is CSVEGGTLTREQYF. CDR3 DNA: TGCAGCGTTGAAGGCGGGACCCTCACCCGGGAGCAGTACTTC.

This chain connects TRBV6-5 to TRBJ1-1, with D possibly TRBD1 on 6 matching bases. Trimming removed 4 bases from V and 7 bases from J, with 13 bases in between. The CDR3 is 13 amino acids. CDR1 and CDR2 from the germline V gene are MNHEY and SVGAGI. The CDR3 sequence: CASSLQGSVEAFF. As DNA, the CDR3 is TGTGCCAGCAGTTTACAGGGTTCGGTTGAAGCTTTCTTT.

The chain combines TRBV5-1 with TRBJ2-2; TRBD2 matches at 7 bases. This CDR3 comprises 17 residues. V trimming: 1 base; J trimming: 2 bases; junction bases outside the gene matches: 8. Germline CDR1 is SGHRS and CDR2 is YFSETQ. CDR3 bases: TGCGCCAGCAGCTTGCCTAGCGGCGGTTTCAACACCGGGGAGCTGTTTTTT. Its protein product is CASSLPSGGFNTGELFF.

The V gene is TRBV6-4, the J gene TRBJ2-7; 10 nucleotides line up with TRBD1. Germline values: CDR1 MRHNA, CDR2 SNTAGT. This CDR3 is built from 14 residues. J was trimmed by 7 bases and V by 5 bases; bases with no gene match: 8. Here the CDR3 reads CASSLKPGQGEQYF. The CDR3 bases are TGTGCCAGCAGTCTGAAACCGGGACAGGGGGAGCAGTACTTC.

The chain joins TRBV7-9 to TRBJ2-7; TRBD1 matches 8 bases. This CDR3 has 15 amino acids. V shed 3 bases, J shed 4 bases, and the junction held 8 bases outside the gene matches. Germline values: CDR1 SEHNR, CDR2 FQNEAQ (reference sequence). The CDR3 is CASSLWTGRTYEQYF. CDR3 coding DNA: TGTGCCAGCAGCTTGTGGACAGGGAGGACTTACGAGCAGTACTTC.

The chain carries TRBV7-2 and TRBJ2-5; TRBD1 is a possible D gene (5 bases). The V and J ends lost 3 bases and 11 bases respectively, with 16 bases between them. The CDR3 spans 13 residues. The germline V gene has CDR1 SGHTA and CDR2 FQGNSA. The CDR3 region has the DNA TGTGCCAGCAGCTTTACAGGAGACCCCCGGCAGTACTTC. Translation: CASSFTGDPRQYF.

The chain links TRBV5-1 to TRBJ2-3; a weak D match, TRBD2 (5 bases). CDR1 and CDR2 (germline): SGHRS, YFSETQ. Between the trimmed V and J ends, which lost 0 bases and 4 bases, there was a span of 12 bases. The CDR3 has 15 residues. The CDR3 nucleotides are TGCGCCAGCAGCTTGGGCGACCGGGGTGCAGATACGCAGTATTTT. Translated: CASSLGDRGADTQYF.

V usage is TRBV5-4 and J usage is TRBJ2-7; a weak D match, TRBD2 (6 bases). Per the germline V gene, CDR1 is SGHNT and CDR2 is YYREEE (reference sequence). The CDR3 totals 19 residues. The germline V and J ends were trimmed by 0 bases and 1 base, with 23 bases remaining between them. CDR3 in DNA: TGTGCCAGCAGCTTGGGGCGCGGGACCCCAAACAAAAGATCCTACGAGCAGTACTTC. Its protein is CASSLGRGTPNKRSYEQYF.

V is TRBV4-3 and J is TRBJ1-6; maybe TRBD1 (6 bases). V lost 2 bases and J 16 bases, leaving 18 bases between the germline ends. The CDR3 has 14 amino acids. The V gene's germline CDR1 is LGHNA and CDR2 YSLEER. CDR3 DNA sequence: TGCGCCAGCAGCCAATCTATACCCGGGACACGGCTCCACTTT. Amino acid sequence: CASSQSIPGTRLHF.

V and J are TRBV2 and TRBJ1-2; 11 nucleotides match TRBD1. This CDR3 region has 14 residues. Germline V CDR1 and CDR2: SNHLY, FYNNEI. J lost 8 bases, V lost 7 bases, and 9 bases had no gene match. The CDR3 DNA reads TGTGCCAGCATTAGGACAGGGGGCGTGGAGGGCTACACCTTC. Its translation is CASIRTGGVEGYTF.

J is TRBJ2-5 and V is TRBV9; D might be TRBD2 (7 bases). The CDR3 length is 17 residues. Germline-derived CDR1 and CDR2 are SGDLS and YYNGEE. V shed 0 bases and J shed 2 bases, with 17 bases lying between them. CDR3 DNA sequence: TGTGCCAGCAGCGTAGACCCTCCGGGGGGCCTACAAGAGACCCAGTACTTC. Amino acids: CASSVDPPGGLQETQYF.

The CDR3 spells CASSPRGERQAFF. As DNA, the CDR3 is TGTGCCAGCTCACCCAGGGGTGAGCGACAAGCTTTCTTT. The chain joins TRBV18 to TRBJ1-1, with D possibly TRBD1 on 6 matching bases. This CDR3 comprises 13 residues. Germline loops: CDR1 KGHSH, CDR2 LQKENI. Trimming took off 3 bases at V and 9 bases at J, with 14 bases between the two ends.

The table lists this clone with a count of one. The chain has TRBV6-6 and TRBJ1-1; TRBD1 matches at 7 bases. V was pared by 0 bases and J by 5 bases, with 0 bases of the junction left unmatched. In germline, CDR1 is MNHNY, CDR2 SVGAGI (reference sequence). The CDR3 consists of 13 residues. The CDR3: CASSYSTGTEAFF. As DNA, the CDR3 is TGTGCCAGCAGTTACTCGACAGGGACTGAAGCTTTCTTT.

CDR3 coding DNA: TGTGCCAGCAGCCTCGGACTAGCGAGGCCCGGGGAGCTGTTTTTT. Its protein product is CASSLGLARPGELFF. This chain joins TRBV5-8 and TRBJ2-2, with 9 bases that match TRBD2. Unmatched junction bases numbered 7, after V lost 4 bases and J lost 6 bases. Germline CDR1 reads SGHTS; CDR2 reads YDEGEE. The CDR3 consists of 15 residues.

The chain is built from TRBV5-8 and TRBJ2-3; 7 bases align to TRBD1. The CDR3 is 14 residues long. Germline CDR1 SGHTS, CDR2 YDEGEE. V lost 4 bases and J lost 1; bases outside the gene matches: 3. In DNA form, the CDR3 reads TGTGCCAGCAGCAGTACAGGGGGCACAGATACGCAGTATTTT. Translating gives CASSSTGGTDTQYF.

The V call is TRBV11-3, the J call TRBJ2-1, with D unclear. CDR3 length equals 16 residues. CDR1 and CDR2 (germline): SGHNT, YENEEA. Deletions cut 0 bases from V and 3 bases from J, with 12 bases between. CDR3 sequence: CASSLDRGGDYNEQFF. CDR3 sequence (DNA): TGTGCCAGCAGCTTAGATCGTGGCGGAGACTACAATGAGCAGTTCTTC.

The CDR3 DNA sequence: TGCGCCAGCAGCGGAGGGACAGGGAAGGCTTTCTTT. As protein: CASSGGTGKAFF. The chain recombines TRBV5-1 with TRBJ1-1; TRBD1 aligns across 9 bases. The V and J ends lost 4 bases and 11 bases, in that order; junction bases with no gene match: 6. The CDR3 length is 12 residues. Germline loops: CDR1 SGHRS, CDR2 YFSETQ. The full variable domain, in which reference TRBV5-1 and TRBJ1-1 provide the parts outside the CDR3, is KAGVTQTPRYLIKTRGQQVTLSCSPISGHRSVSWYQQTPGQGLQFLFEYFSETQRNKGNFPGRFSGRQFSNSRSEMNVSTLELGDSALYLCASSGGTGKAFFGQGTRLTVV.

This chain connects TRBV6-1 to TRBJ2-3; no clear D gene. Germline V gene data show CDR1 as MNHNS and CDR2 as SASEGT. This CDR3 is built from 11 residues. Trimming shortened V by 9 bases and J by 4 bases, and 8 bases separated the two germline ends. The CDR3 is CASGESDTQYF. The DNA for the CDR3 is TGTGCCAGTGGAGAATCAGATACGCAGTATTTT.

This chain uses TRBV14 with TRBJ2-2; D is undetermined. Trimming removed 2 bases from V and 7 bases from J, with 11 bases in between. Per the germline V gene, CDR1 is SGHDN and CDR2 is FVKESK. The CDR3 spans 14 residues. Here the CDR3 DNA reads TGTGCCAGCAGCCAACAAATAGTATACGGGGAGCTGTTTTTT. Translating it yields CASSQQIVYGELFF.

The chain is built from TRBV6-5 and TRBJ1-5; D is perhaps TRBD1 (5 bases). The CDR3 sequence is 15 residues long. V lost 6 bases and J lost 1, with 13 bases in between. Germline CDR1 reads MNHEY; CDR2 reads SVGAGI. CDR3 sequence: CASSSSGLSNQPQHF. The DNA for the CDR3 is TGTGCCAGCAGCTCCTCAGGGCTCAGCAATCAGCCCCAGCATTTT.

The V gene is TRBV27, the J gene TRBJ2-5; 7 nucleotides match TRBD2. The CDR3 length is 15 residues. CDR1 is MNHEY, CDR2 SMNVEV, per germline (reference sequence). With V trimmed by 3 bases and J by 2 bases, 6 bases remained unmatched. CDR3 amino acids: CASSFAGAGQETQYF. Written as DNA, the CDR3 is TGTGCCAGCAGTTTTGCGGGAGCAGGACAAGAGACCCAGTACTTC.

The chain is built from TRBV19 and TRBJ2-6; D gene ambiguous. Trimming took off 3 bases at V and 0 bases at J, with 9 bases between the two ends. Germline CDR1 LNHDA, CDR2 SQIVND (reference sequence). The CDR3 length is 16 residues. CDR3 sequence: CASSMVRFSGANVLTF. The DNA of the CDR3 is TGTGCCAGTAGTATGGTCCGGTTCTCTGGGGCCAACGTCCTGACTTTC.

This chain joins TRBV28 and TRBJ2-3; possibly TRBD2 for D (6 bases). Per the germline V gene, CDR1 is MDHEN and CDR2 is SYDVKM. Trimming took 5 bases from V and 7 from J, leaving 25 bases between them. The CDR3 is 17 amino acids. The chain's CDR3 is CASSLTSLGARGNTQYF. The CDR3 DNA sequence: TGTGCCAGCAGTCTCACTTCACTAGGGGCCCGGGGGAATACGCAGTATTTT.

The chain couples TRBV2 to TRBJ1-1; D gene ambiguous. Germline V gene lookup returns CDR1 SNHLY and CDR2 FYNNEI. Trimming pared 4 bases from V and 6 bases from J, leaving 12 bases between. The CDR3 length is 13 residues. DNA for the CDR3: TGTGCCAGCAGTGCCTTCCGGGATGCTGAAGCTTTCTTT. Translating gives CASSAFRDAEAFF.